Sequencing of this T cell receptor beta chain was carried out in a study of T cell repertoires in aging, cancer and after chemotherapy (dated by TCRdb to the late 2010s). The study in broad terms: Six donor age groups were covered, ranging from 30 or younger up to 70 or older, and each group contained at least three individuals. The full dataset contained about 10 million TCR reads. Peripheral blood TCR beta repertoires from healthy donors and cancer patients were profiled to examine immunoaging and T cell reconstitution after chemotherapy. In the solid tumor group, the paired samples taken before and after chemotherapy came from patients with brain tumors (glioblastoma) who were receiving therapy based on temozolomide. A cohort of 220 or so cancer patients (around 93 with hematological and some 120 with solid cancers) was assembled, and 95 to 100 healthy donors were included as a reference group. Study-wide findings and limitations: Compared with age-matched healthy donors, untreated patients with hematological or solid cancers had significantly lower TCR diversity and higher clonality in blood. According to the authors, the repertoire data do not permit conclusions about immunological memory after chemotherapy. In healthy donors, the decline in TCR diversity with age was mainly explained by loss of richness, whereas in cancer patients loss of evenness was also found to contribute. In both cancer cohorts, median generation probability rose over the chemotherapy interval, which suggests that the repertoire was reconstituted through rebound thymic output.

Using a mixed TRB-A/B primer pool, multiplex touch-down PCR amplified rearranged TRB sequences covering the V, D and J segments. Illumina adapters and sample indices were attached to the amplicons through two consecutive PCR reactions run with Phusion HS II polymerase. The amplicons were purified from gel with the NucleoSpin Gel and PCR Clean-up kit and then assessed with Qubit and an Agilent 2100 Bioanalyzer. The libraries were sequenced on an Illumina MiSeq with 600-cycle, single-indexed, paired-end runs. Concerning the study's data processing: MiXCR versions 2.12 and 3.0.5 were used to process TRB sequences. Each unique CDR3 nucleotide sequence was counted as one clone, and only productive sequences with at least two reads were retained. Repertoire metrics included Shannon diversity, evenness, clonality (one minus evenness), and alpha-parameterized diversity profiles from alpha 0 to 5. The IGoR algorithm was used to calculate generation probabilities of clones in the paired pre- and post-chemotherapy samples. TCRdb redid the processing of the public reads, applying fastp at Q25 and MiXCR, and retained in-frame beta chains. Records with the same CDR3 protein are collapsed into one entry carrying the most frequent genes and DNA. It is TCRdb's table, rather than the study itself, that gives the V and J calls and clone size. The sample has about 5,300 distinct CDR3 sequences on record, 25% to 35% of them singletons. Around 29% of the sample goes to the ten largest clones.

As for this clonotype: Its target antigen remains unknown. Base qualities are missing; no much larger clone stands one base away.

TCR beta rearrangements were amplified from genomic DNA extracted from peripheral blood rather than from sorted cells or RNA. V loses 6 bases at its end and J loses 0 bases; junction bases beyond the gene matches: 16. According to the germline V gene, CDR1 reads MNHEY and CDR2 reads SVGEGT. The CDR3 contains 19 residues, cysteine and phenylalanine counted. Only CDR3 DNA is held: 57 bases, read in frame from base 1. The sequenced sample consisted of blood. The sequence came from a human donor with a solid tumor. The chain couples TRBV6-2 or TRBV6-3 to TRBJ1-5; 8 central bases correspond to TRBD1. The CDR3 corresponds to CASRTDRARTSYSNQPQHF. The nucleotide sequence is TGTGCCAGCAGGACGGACAGGGCAAGGACTTCTTATAGCAATCAGCCCCAGCATTTT.